This T cell receptor (beta chain) is drawn from a study of blood T cell repertoires in COVID-19. The overall study: The United States, Italy and Spain were the sources of the acute and convalescent COVID-19 samples. T cells, B-cell-depleted T cells, or PBMCs supplied cDNA or gDNA.

The V gene lost 5 bases and the J gene lost 1 base, with 15 bases spanning the gap. CDR1 and CDR2 (germline): SGHDT, YYEEEE. The CDR3 spans 15 residues. In the authors' workflow: By means of reference gene primer amplification, nucleated cell counts were estimated. The protocol was immunoSEQ multiplex PCR, while the TCRdb copy is restricted to in-frame clones and leaves out a portion. V and J calls and clone size come straight from that table; D and trimming were deduced from the DNA. The sample contains about 180,000 clones, 88% of which appear only once. This clone showed up just once. V usage is TRBV5-6 and J usage is TRBJ1-1, with D possibly being TRBD1 (6 bases). This sequence originates from a woman in her twenties or thirties with acute or convalescent COVID-19. The specimen was peripheral blood. The DNA for the CDR3 is TGTGCCAGCAGTTCCAACAGGGCTTGGAACACTGAAGCTTTCTTT. Its protein is CASSSNRAWNTEAFF.